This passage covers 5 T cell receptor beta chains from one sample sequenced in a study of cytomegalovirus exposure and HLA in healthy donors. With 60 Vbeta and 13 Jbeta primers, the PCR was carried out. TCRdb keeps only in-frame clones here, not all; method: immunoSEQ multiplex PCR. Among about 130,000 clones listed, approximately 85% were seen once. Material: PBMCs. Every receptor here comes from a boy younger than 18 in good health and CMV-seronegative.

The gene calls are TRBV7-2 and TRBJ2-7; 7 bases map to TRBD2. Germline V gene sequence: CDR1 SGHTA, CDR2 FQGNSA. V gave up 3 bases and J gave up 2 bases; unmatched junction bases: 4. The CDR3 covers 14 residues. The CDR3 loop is CASSFSGDAYEQYF. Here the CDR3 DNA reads TGTGCCAGCAGCTTCAGCGGGGATGCCTACGAGCAGTACTTC.

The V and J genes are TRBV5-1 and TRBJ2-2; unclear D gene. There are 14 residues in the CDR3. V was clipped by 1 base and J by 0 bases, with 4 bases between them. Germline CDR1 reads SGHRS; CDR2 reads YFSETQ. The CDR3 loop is CASSLSANTGELFF. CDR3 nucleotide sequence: TGCGCCAGCAGCTTGTCTGCGAACACCGGGGAGCTGTTTTTT.

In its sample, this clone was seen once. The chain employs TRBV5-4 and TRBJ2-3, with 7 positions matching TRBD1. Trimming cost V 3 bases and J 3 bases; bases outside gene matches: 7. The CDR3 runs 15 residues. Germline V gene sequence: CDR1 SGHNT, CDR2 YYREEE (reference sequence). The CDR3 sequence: CASSSKTGMTDTQYF. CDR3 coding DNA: TGTGCCAGCAGCTCAAAGACAGGGATGACAGATACGCAGTATTTT.

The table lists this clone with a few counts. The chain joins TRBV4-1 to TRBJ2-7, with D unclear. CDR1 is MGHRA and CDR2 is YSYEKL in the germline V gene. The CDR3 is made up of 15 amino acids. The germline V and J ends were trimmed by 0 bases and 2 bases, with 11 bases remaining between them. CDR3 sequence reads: CASSQDGANPYEQYF. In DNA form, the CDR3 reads TGCGCCAGCAGCCAAGATGGTGCTAACCCCTACGAGCAGTACTTC.

The CDR3 DNA sequence: TGTGCCAGCAGCCTGGACAGGGCGACTGAAGCTTTCTTT. Amino acids: CASSLDRATEAFF. The chain uses TRBV7-3 and TRBJ1-1, with 8 bases that match TRBD1. CDR1 and CDR2 from the germline V gene are SGHTA and FQGTGA. CDR3 size: 13 residues. V lost 5 bases, J lost 5 bases, and 4 bases stayed unmatched.